This T cell receptor (beta chain) emerged from a study of metastatic and nonmetastatic thyroid tumors. At the level of the study: The comparison covered peripheral blood and tumor or nodule tissue in malignant and benign thyroid patients. Study-wide findings and caveats: Reported TCR beta diversity, measured in blood and tumor, was significantly higher for malignant thyroid tumors than for benign nodules.

With V trimmed by 8 bases and J by 4 bases, 5 bases remained unmatched. Germline CDR1 is SNHLY and CDR2 is FYNNEI. CDR3 length: 14 amino acids. No treatment had been given to any patient before thyroid surgery. This clone was detected ten times or more. What it binds is unknown. Authors' analysis steps: A distant-metastasis classifier for papillary thyroid cancer was built using CDR3 differences across clinicopathological groups. Using MiXCR, TCRdb reanalyzed the PCR reads. The V and J calls, along with clone size, are taken from TCRdb and not from the paper's own processing. Of around 15,000 clones detected, 9.5% to 15% appear once; the ten largest clones hold approximately 30%.

The chain is built from TRBV2 and TRBJ2-2, with 9 bases identical to TRBD2. What was sequenced was blood. The receptor was derived from a female donor with papillary thyroid cancer or a benign thyroid nodule (not recorded which). Some clones in this sample may be carry-over from other donors' samples. The chain's CDR3 is CASGTSWGTGELFF. Here the CDR3 DNA reads TGTGCCAGCGGGACTAGCTGGGGCACCGGGGAGCTGTTTTTT.